Below, 2 T cell receptor beta chains from the same sample are listed, as sequenced in a study of blood T cell repertoires in COVID-19. TCRdb keeps only in-frame clones here, not all; method: immunoSEQ multiplex PCR. The sample lists about 98,000 clones; around 86% were seen once. The sample was peripheral blood. The receptors originated from a man over 45 with acute or convalescent COVID-19.

The chain uses TRBV7-9 and TRBJ2-3; D may be TRBD1 (5 bases). V lost 1 base to trimming and J lost 3 bases, with 14 bases between them. This CDR3 has 16 amino acids. CDR1 and CDR2 (germline): SEHNR, FQNEAQ (reference sequence). The CDR3 loop reads CASSLDFRKGTDTQYF. In DNA, the CDR3 is TGTGCCAGCAGCTTAGATTTTAGAAAGGGGACAGATACGCAGTATTTT.

The genes are TRBV5-1 and TRBJ2-7, with D uncertain. The CDR3 covers 14 residues. Per germline, CDR1 SGHRS and CDR2 YFSETQ. V lost 4 bases and J 0 bases, leaving 11 bases between the germline ends. The CDR3 here is CASSLSATSYEQYF. In nucleotides, the CDR3 is TGCGCCAGCAGCCTCAGCGCTACCTCCTACGAGCAGTACTTC.